The 19 T cell receptor beta chains listed next were all sequenced from one sample in a study of early T cells in non-severe SARS-CoV-2 infection. MiXCR, applied by TCRdb to the 5' RACE reads, yields one record per CDR3 protein. Of about 49,000 distinct CDR3 sequences in the sample, about 10% were seen once. Sequencing input: whole blood. These receptors were collected from an adult who was a healthcare worker with PCR-confirmed SARS-CoV-2 infection or an uninfected control (not recorded which).

This clonotype occurred a few times. The chain uses TRBV11-2 and TRBJ1-3; D unclear. The CDR3 runs to 15 residues. V was trimmed by 1 base and J by 0 bases, leaving 7 bases between them. From germline, CDR1 is SGHAT and CDR2 FQNNGV. The CDR3 sequence is CASSLVRGSGNTIYF. CDR3 nucleotides: TGTGCCAGCAGCTTAGTACGGGGCTCTGGAAACACCATATATTTT.

This chain joins TRBV27 and TRBJ2-2; 9 positions match TRBD2. V lost 3 bases and J lost 6; bases outside the gene matches: 11. This CDR3 spans 17 amino acids. Germline assignment: CDR1 MNHEY and CDR2 SMNVEV (reference sequence). The CDR3 region is CASSLYPGLAFSGELFF. DNA for the CDR3: TGTGCCAGCAGTTTGTACCCGGGACTAGCTTTTTCCGGGGAGCTGTTTTTT.

This clonotype was seen repeatedly, ten times or more. V usage is TRBV4-3 and J usage is TRBJ2-1; no reliable D call. V was pared by 0 bases and J by 4 bases, with 10 bases between. The CDR3 is 15 amino acids. Germline CDR1 and CDR2: LGHNA and YSLEER. The DNA of the CDR3 is TGCGCCAGCAGCCAAGATTGGCCAGTGTACAATGAGCAGTTCTTC. As protein: CASSQDWPVYNEQFF.

This clonotype was detected ten times or more. The rearrangement links TRBV5-4 to TRBJ1-2, with TRBD1 as a possible D gene (5 bases). The germline gives CDR1 SGHNT, CDR2 YYREEE (reference sequence). V gave up 2 bases and J gave up 7 bases, with 12 bases separating them. This CDR3 has 13 amino acids. The CDR3 DNA reads as TGTGCCAGCAGCTTTAGGGGTGGTGGTGGCTACACCTTC. It codes for CASSFRGGGGYTF.

This clonotype was counted between two and nine times. The rearrangement links TRBV7-3 to TRBJ2-1; 11 positions agree with TRBD2. This CDR3 has 14 residues. V shed 5 bases, J shed 9 bases, and the junction held 6 bases outside the gene matches. Germline CDR1 SGHTA, CDR2 FQGTGA. CDR3 DNA: TGTGCCAGCAGCCCAACTAGCGGGAGCATTGAGCAGTTCTTC. It is translated as CASSPTSGSIEQFF.

This clonotype was seen many times. The chain uses TRBV19 and TRBJ2-5, with 9 bases that match TRBD1. The CDR3 length is 14 residues. The V gene's germline CDR1 is LNHDA and CDR2 SQIVND (reference sequence). V gave up 5 bases and J gave up 5 bases; unmatched junction bases: 6. CDR3 residues: CASSQTGGAETQYF. DNA for the CDR3: TGTGCCAGTAGTCAAACAGGGGGCGCGGAGACCCAGTACTTC.

V usage is TRBV28 and J usage is TRBJ1-5, with D uncertain. CDR1 is MDHEN, CDR2 SYDVKM, per germline. V was clipped by 6 bases and J by 8 bases, with 8 bases between them. CDR3 size: 11 residues. CDR3 DNA: TGTGCCAGCAGCCGCCCCGAGCCCCAGCATTTT. The encoded protein is CASSRPEPQHF.

This clonotype was picked up many times. The gene calls are TRBV29-1 and TRBJ2-4; D gene ambiguous. Germline V lookup: CDR1 SQVTM, CDR2 ANQGSEA. The CDR3 is 13 amino acids. Deletions cut 3 bases from V and 0 bases from J, with 6 bases between. CDR3 sequence reads: CSVEDLAKNIQYF. The CDR3 nucleotides are TGCAGCGTTGAGGATCTAGCCAAAAACATTCAGTACTTC.

The sample holds a few counts of this clonotype. This rearrangement joins TRBV25-1 to TRBJ1-3; 7 positions match TRBD1. Trimming at V came to 1 base and at J to 6 bases, leaving 6 bases not matched to a gene. The CDR3 is 15 amino acids. The germline CDR1 and CDR2 sequences are MGHDK and SYGVNS. The CDR3 sequence is CASSEFETGTNTIYF. The CDR3 DNA reads TGTGCCAGCAGTGAATTTGAGACAGGGACAAACACCATATATTTT.

The sample holds many counts of this clonotype. The chain has TRBV5-1 and TRBJ2-2; the match to TRBD2 covers 13 bases. Germline V gene data show CDR1 as SGHRS and CDR2 as YFSETQ. V gave up 2 bases and J gave up 7 bases; unmatched junction bases: 5. The length of the CDR3 is 16 residues. Here the CDR3 reads CASSLGLAGAVGELFF. The CDR3 bases are TGCGCCAGCAGCTTAGGACTAGCGGGAGCGGTCGGGGAGCTGTTTTTT.

V usage is TRBV11-2 and J usage is TRBJ2-2; D tentatively reads TRBD1 or TRBD2 (5 bases each). Germline V gene sequence: CDR1 SGHAT, CDR2 FQNNGV. This CDR3 spans 17 amino acids. The V gene lost 4 bases and the J gene lost 4 bases, with 19 bases spanning the gap. The CDR3 region has the DNA TGTGCCAGCAGCTCAGTGGCAAGAGGGACGGTCACCGGGGAGCTGTTTTTT. It translates to CASSSVARGTVTGELFF.

This clonotype was seen ten or more times. J is TRBJ1-2 and V is TRBV4-1; 10 bases fit TRBD1. Germline V gene lookup returns CDR1 MGHRA and CDR2 YSYEKL. The junction had 13 bases not matched to a gene; V was cut back by 4 bases and J by 2 bases. The CDR3 is made up of 18 amino acids. The CDR3, as DNA: TGCGCCAGCAGCCCTGGAACTCTGACAGGGGGCCTCAACTATGGCTACACCTTC. Its translation: CASSPGTLTGGLNYGYTF.

This rearrangement joins TRBV9 to TRBJ1-1, with 7 bases identical to TRBD1. V was pared by 4 bases and J by 6 bases, with 12 bases of the junction left unmatched. Germline lookup yields CDR1 SGDLS and CDR2 YYNGEE. CDR3 length: 15 amino acids. The CDR3 nucleotides read TGTGCCAGCAGCTCCCGGGTAGGGGGCTCGGCTGAAGCTTTCTTT. Encoded protein: CASSSRVGGSAEAFF.

There are many counts of this clonotype. The chain uses TRBV7-3 and TRBJ2-2; either TRBD1 or TRBD2 may fit D (5 bases each). Germline lookup yields CDR1 SGHTA and CDR2 FQGTGA. With 5 bases removed from V and 7 bases from J, the gap between germline ends came to 14 bases. The CDR3 sequence is 14 residues long. CDR3 sequence: CASSPYYGGGELFF. The CDR3 DNA sequence: TGTGCCAGCAGCCCCTACTATGGGGGCGGGGAGCTGTTTTTT.

This clonotype came up a few times. This rearrangement joins TRBV7-3 to TRBJ1-1, with D perhaps TRBD1 (5 bases). V gave up 4 bases and J gave up 1 base, with 7 bases separating them. The CDR3 has 13 residues. CDR1 is SGHTA, CDR2 FQGTGA, per germline. Here the CDR3 DNA reads TGTGCCAGCAGCTCCGGGGGGAACACTGAAGCTTTCTTT. It yields the protein CASSSGGNTEAFF.

V is TRBV7-8 and J is TRBJ2-6; D possibly corresponds to TRBD1 (5 bases). Trimming took 5 bases from V and 0 from J, leaving 20 bases between them. In germline, CDR1 is SGHVS, CDR2 FQNEAQ. The CDR3 loop spans 19 amino acids. The CDR3 region has the DNA TGTGCCAGCAGCCCTGACCGACAGACCGTGAGCTCTGGGGCCAACGTCCTGACTTTC. It encodes CASSPDRQTVSSGANVLTF.

This clonotype was recorded a few times. The CDR3 DNA sequence: TGCAGTGCTAGACCGGTCCCTTACGAGCAGTACTTC. Translating gives CSARPVPYEQYF. The chain is built from TRBV20-1 and TRBJ2-7; the D is unclear. V shed 2 bases and J shed 4 bases, with 9 bases lying between them. Germline CDR1 DFQATT, CDR2 SNEGSKA (reference sequence). The CDR3 is 12 residues long.

This clonotype came up many times. The rearrangement links TRBV20-1 to TRBJ2-7, with 12 bases matching TRBD2. J was trimmed by 3 bases and V by 3 bases; bases with no gene match: 21. The CDR3 has 20 amino acids. Germline CDR1 DFQATT, CDR2 SNEGSKA (reference sequence). In DNA, the CDR3 is TGCAGTGCTAGTGTCCAGATAGCAGGGATCACTAGCGGGAGGTTCTACGAGCAGTACTTC. Its translation is CSASVQIAGITSGRFYEQYF.

This clonotype was seen many times. The chain couples TRBV20-1 to TRBJ2-3; 11 nucleotides align to TRBD1. Germline assignment: CDR1 DFQATT and CDR2 SNEGSKA (reference sequence). The CDR3 has 13 amino acids. V trimming: 4 bases; J trimming: 8 bases; junction bases outside the gene matches: 5. The CDR3, as DNA: TGCAGTGCTAACGGACAGGGGGCCTTTACGCAGTATTTT. Protein product: CSANGQGAFTQYF.